Listed here is a single TCR beta chain. The sample belongs to a study of blood T cell repertoires in COVID-19. This table comes from immunoSEQ multiplex PCR, and its TCRdb copy is limited to in-frame clones, with some not included. Of 250,000 to 350,000 clones listed, around nine tenths are singletons. Germline V gene lookup returns CDR1 MNHEY and CDR2 SMNVEV (reference sequence). V was cut by 0 bases and J by 5 bases, with 7 bases left in between. This CDR3 comprises 13 residues. The receptor was derived from a woman in her twenties or thirties with COVID-19, enrolled during active disease. The sequenced sample was peripheral blood. This rearrangement joins TRBV27 to TRBJ1-1, with D unresolved. The CDR3 nucleotides are TGTGCCAGCAGTTTATCGAGGAGTACTGAAGCTTTCTTT. Protein product: CASSLSRSTEAFF.